This TCR beta chain was recorded in a study of blood T cell repertoires in COVID-19. Study in general: The United States, Italy and Spain were the sources of the acute and convalescent COVID-19 samples. PBMCs, B-cell-depleted T cells, or T cells were the source of the cDNA or gDNA that made up the material.

Per the original methods: Counts of nucleated cells, estimated from reference gene primer amplification, were obtained. This table comes from immunoSEQ multiplex PCR, and its TCRdb copy is limited to in-frame clones, with some not included. V and J calls and clone size follow that table, whereas D and trimming were derived from the DNA. The sample carries roughly 500,000 clones, 75% to 90% recorded once. Germline V gene data show CDR1 as SGHTA and CDR2 as FQGNSA. V lost 3 bases, J lost 0 bases, and 10 bases stayed unmatched. The CDR3 spans 18 residues. The receptor was derived from a human donor in a cohort sampled during active COVID-19. The rearrangement links TRBV7-2 to TRBJ1-5, with 8 nucleotides matching TRBD1. The specimen sequenced was peripheral blood. CDR3 coding DNA: TGTGCCAGCAGCTTGAGGGAGACAGGGGACAATAGCAATCAGCCCCAGCATTTT. It yields the protein CASSLRETGDNSNQPQHF.